This TCR beta chain is from a study of T cell changes during pregnancy in multiple sclerosis. The repertoire was sequenced with immunoSEQ multiplex PCR; TCRdb's copy has only in-frame clones and lacks some. The sample carries 75,000 to 95,000 clones, 93% recorded once. The germline V gene encodes CDR1 SGHDT and CDR2 YYEEEE. This CDR3 comprises 15 residues. V was clipped by 1 base and J by 6 bases, with 16 bases between them. The specimen comprised peripheral blood, sampled in the second trimester of pregnancy. The receptor was isolated from a female donor with multiple sclerosis, enrolled in a pregnancy study. The chain employs TRBV5-6 and TRBJ1-1; no firm D call. The CDR3 DNA sequence: TGTGCCAGCAGCTTGCCCTCGACTAGGTCCTCTGAAGCTTTCTTT. Translated: CASSLPSTRSSEAFF.